These 27 T cell receptor beta chains came from one sample sequenced in a study of control samples from healthy donors and cancer patients. Generated by immunoSEQ multiplex PCR, the TCRdb table keeps only in-frame clones and is missing some. Of about 94,000 clones listed, 90% are singletons. The source material was blood. The receptors derive from a woman younger than 35 in good health.

V gene TRBV19 combines with J gene TRBJ2-6; D gene unclear. Germline V gene lookup returns CDR1 LNHDA and CDR2 SQIVND (reference sequence). The V and J ends lost 4 bases and 1 base respectively, with 8 bases between them. The CDR3 has 15 residues. The CDR3 is CASSRWGSGANVLTF. The DNA of the CDR3 is TGTGCCAGTAGTAGGTGGGGATCTGGGGCCAACGTCCTGACTTTC.

This rearrangement joins TRBV7-2 to TRBJ2-1; 7 bases are shared with TRBD2. The CDR3 is made up of 15 amino acids. With V trimmed by 4 bases and J by 14 bases, 17 bases remained unmatched. Germline V gene sequence: CDR1 SGHTA, CDR2 FQGNSA. Here the CDR3 reads CASSYTWEAGSHEFF. DNA of the CDR3: TGTGCCAGCAGCTACACGTGGGAAGCGGGGTCCCACGAGTTCTTC. The entire variable domain, with the rest obtained from reference TRBV7-2 and TRBJ2-1, is as follows: GAGVSQSPSNKVTEKGKDVELRCDPISGHTALYWYRQSLGQGLEFLIYFQGNSAPDKSGLPSDRFSAERTGGSVSTLTIQRTQQEDSAVYLCASSYTWEAGSHEFFGPGTRLTVL.

This rearrangement joins TRBV24-1 to TRBJ1-1; 10 nucleotides align to TRBD1. CDR1 is KGHDR, CDR2 SFDVKD, per germline. The V and J ends lost 5 bases and 5 bases, in that order; junction bases with no gene match: 4. The CDR3 is 14 amino acids. The CDR3 spells CATSGGTGETEAFF. The CDR3 DNA sequence: TGTGCCACCAGTGGTGGGACAGGGGAAACTGAAGCTTTCTTT.

The chain couples TRBV4-1 to TRBJ1-1; D is uncertain. CDR1 is MGHRA, CDR2 YSYEKL, per germline. V shed 2 bases and J shed 4 bases, with 11 bases lying between them. This CDR3 has 14 amino acids. In nucleotides, the CDR3 is TGCGCCAGCAGCCAAACCGTCGTGGGCACTGAAGCTTTCTTT. It encodes CASSQTVVGTEAFF.

Comments on this clone: The sample holds other DNA sequences that translate to the same CDR3. The V and J genes are TRBV11-2 and TRBJ2-3; no firm D call. Germline values: CDR1 SGHAT, CDR2 FQNNGV. This CDR3 spans 17 amino acids. Trimming stripped 2 bases from V and 1 base from J, with 16 bases between. This CDR3 reads CASSLTPPGTGTDTQYF. In DNA, the CDR3 is TGTGCCAGCAGCTTAACCCCTCCCGGAACAGGCACAGATACGCAGTATTTT.

This clone was found a few times. V usage is TRBV11-1 and J usage is TRBJ2-7; TRBD2 matches at 9 bases. The CDR3 extends over 15 amino acids. Per the germline V gene, CDR1 is SGHAT and CDR2 is FQDESV (reference sequence). J lost 4 bases, V lost 5 bases, and 9 bases had no gene match. The DNA of the CDR3 is TGTGCCAGCAGCCCCAGACCTAGCGGGGTTTACGAGCAGTACTTC. Its protein is CASSPRPSGVYEQYF.

This chain joins TRBV5-1 and TRBJ1-4, with 10 bases fitting TRBD1. V lost 4 bases, J lost 7 bases, and 7 bases stayed unmatched. Germline assignment: CDR1 SGHRS and CDR2 YFSETQ. The CDR3 contains 15 residues. CDR3 sequence reads: CASSPGQGPGEKLFF. The CDR3 region has the DNA TGCGCCAGCAGCCCGGGACAGGGGCCTGGTGAAAAACTGTTTTTT.

The sample holds one count of this clone. The genes are TRBV24-1 and TRBJ1-2, with D perhaps matching TRBD1 (6 bases). The CDR3 extends over 11 amino acids. V dropped 9 bases and J dropped 11 bases, with 15 bases sitting between them. CDR1 KGHDR and CDR2 SFDVKD come from the germline V gene. Written as DNA, the CDR3 is TGTGCCACCGGACGGGCAGGGGCGTACACCTTC. Its protein product is CATGRAGAYTF.

The CDR3 sequence: CASSTQVNTEAFF. The CDR3 DNA sequence: TGTGCCAGTAGTACACAGGTGAACACTGAAGCTTTCTTT. This chain joins TRBV19 and TRBJ1-1; possible D gene TRBD1, 5 bases. The germline V gene encodes CDR1 LNHDA and CDR2 SQIVND (reference sequence). V dropped 4 bases and J dropped 0 bases, with 6 bases sitting between them. This CDR3 contains 13 residues.

The chain combines TRBV5-1 with TRBJ2-1; D perhaps matches TRBD2 (5 bases). This CDR3 comprises 14 residues. Germline assignment: CDR1 SGHRS and CDR2 YFSETQ. With 4 bases removed from V and 3 bases from J, the gap between germline ends came to 11 bases. CDR3: CASSLAAGYNEQFF. The CDR3 DNA is TGCGCCAGCAGCCTGGCGGCGGGCTACAATGAGCAGTTCTTC.

This chain uses TRBV10-1 with TRBJ2-3; maybe TRBD2 (6 bases). Deletions cut 0 bases from V and 1 base from J, with 11 bases between. This CDR3 comprises 16 residues. CDR1 is WNHNN, CDR2 SYGVQD, per germline (reference sequence). CDR3 DNA sequence: TGCGCCAGCAGTGAGTCAAGGGCTAGCGGCACAGATACGCAGTATTTT. Translation: CASSESRASGTDTQYF.

This chain connects TRBV11-3 to TRBJ1-1; tentatively, D is TRBD1 (6 bases). Germline V gives CDR1 SGHNT, CDR2 YENEEA. This CDR3 is built from 14 residues. Deletions cut 5 bases from V and 3 bases from J, with 13 bases between. CDR3 sequence reads: CASSPGGLDTEAFF. The DNA of the CDR3 is TGTGCCAGCAGCCCCGGGGGCTTGGACACTGAAGCTTTCTTT.

The V gene is TRBV5-1, the J gene TRBJ1-6; D remains unclear. V lost 3 bases and J 5 bases, leaving 6 bases between the germline ends. Germline CDR1 reads SGHRS; CDR2 reads YFSETQ. The CDR3 length is 13 residues. CDR3 in DNA: TGCGCCAGCAGCTGGGGTAATAATTCACCCCTCCACTTT. It specifies CASSWGNNSPLHF. Full variable domain (missing parts from reference TRBV5-1 and TRBJ1-6): KAGVTQTPRYLIKTRGQQVTLSCSPISGHRSVSWYQQTPGQGLQFLFEYFSETQRNKGNFPGRFSGRQFSNSRSEMNVSTLELGDSALYLCASSWGNNSPLHFGNGTRLTVT.

This clone appeared a few times. The chain recombines TRBV27 with TRBJ2-1, with a tentative D call TRBD1 (6 bases). The CDR3 length is 15 residues. The V and J ends lost 6 bases and 1 base respectively, with 13 bases between them. In germline, CDR1 is MNHEY, CDR2 SMNVEV (reference sequence). The chain's CDR3 is CASRMGTSSYNEQFF. The CDR3 DNA is TGTGCCAGCAGAATGGGGACATCTTCCTACAATGAGCAGTTCTTC.

CDR3 residues: CASKYGGGTEAFF. CDR3 nucleotides: TGTGCCAGTAAATACGGAGGAGGAACTGAAGCTTTCTTT. The V call is TRBV19, the J call TRBJ1-1; D ambiguous. In germline, CDR1 is LNHDA, CDR2 SQIVND (reference sequence). This CDR3 contains 13 residues. V was pared by 7 bases and J by 5 bases, with 14 bases between.

This clone appeared once. An end of the junction does not agree with germline; a read error may underlie this. In nucleotides, the CDR3 is TGTGCCAACAGTTACTCGCGGGGGACTGAAGCTTTCTTT. This codes for CANSYSRGTEAFF. The chain recombines TRBV6-5 with TRBJ1-1, with D tentatively TRBD1 (5 bases). Germline V CDR1 and CDR2: MNHEY, SVGAGI. This CDR3 is built from 13 residues.

The chain uses TRBV27 and TRBJ2-7; D possibly matches TRBD1 or TRBD2 (5 bases each). Germline V gene lookup returns CDR1 MNHEY and CDR2 SMNVEV (reference sequence). The CDR3 sequence is 14 residues long. V shed 1 base and J shed 4 bases, with 11 bases lying between them. The CDR3 reads CASSLWSGGYEQYF. CDR3 coding DNA: TGTGCCAGCAGTTTATGGAGTGGGGGATACGAGCAGTACTTC.

The rearrangement links TRBV19 to TRBJ2-7; 10 positions match TRBD2. Trimming took 5 bases from V and 0 from J; bases not matched to a gene: 7. Germline loops: CDR1 LNHDA, CDR2 SQIVND (reference sequence). This CDR3 region has 16 residues. The CDR3 DNA reads TGTGCCAGTAGTCTCGGACTAGCGGAGAGCTCCTACGAGCAGTACTTC. It codes for CASSLGLAESSYEQYF.

The rearrangement uses TRBV13 and TRBJ2-3; weak D call: TRBD2 (6 bases). Trimming pared 5 bases from V and 2 bases from J, leaving 11 bases between. This CDR3 is 14 amino acids long. Germline CDR1 reads PRHDT; CDR2 reads FYEKMQ (reference sequence). The DNA for the CDR3 is TGTGCCAGCAGCCCCTCGGGGGACACAGATACGCAGTATTTT. Protein: CASSPSGDTDTQYF.

This clone was detected a few times. This chain links TRBV10-2 with TRBJ2-7, with 7 bases lining up with TRBD2. Germline V gene lookup returns CDR1 WSHSY and CDR2 SAAADI. The CDR3 totals 14 residues. J lost 3 bases, V lost 6 bases, and 8 bases had no gene match. In DNA form, the CDR3 reads TGCGCCAGCAGGACGACCGGGGGGATCTACGAGCAGTACTTC. Protein sequence: CASRTTGGIYEQYF.

V and J are TRBV3-1 (or the pseudogene TRBV3-2) and TRBJ2-3; 8 bases fit TRBD2. CDR3 length: 14 residues. With 10 bases clipped from V and 2 bases from J, the junction kept 8 bases outside the gene matches. CDR1 is LGHDT and CDR2 is YNNKEL in the germline V gene (reference sequence). CDR3 DNA: TGTGCCATCCTAAGCGGGGGATTCACAGATACGCAGTATTTT. Translated, it gives CAILSGGFTDTQYF.

The CDR3 region has the DNA TGTGCCAGCAGCCAAGTTAATGGTGGGGATGAGCAGTTCTTC. The encoded protein is CASSQVNGGDEQFF. The genes are TRBV3-1 (or the pseudogene TRBV3-2) and TRBJ2-1; D not resolved. The CDR3 is made up of 14 amino acids. V shed 1 base and J shed 8 bases, with 12 bases lying between them. Per the germline V gene, CDR1 is LGHDT and CDR2 is YNNKEL (reference sequence).

V gene TRBV19 combines with J gene TRBJ2-7; 7 nucleotides line up with TRBD1. Germline CDR1 LNHDA, CDR2 SQIVND (reference sequence). The CDR3 extends over 13 amino acids. The V gene end was trimmed by 4 bases and the J gene end by 5 bases; junction bases not matched to a gene: 5. This CDR3 is CASSTTGMDEQYF. CDR3 nucleotides: TGTGCCAGTAGTACGACAGGGATGGACGAGCAGTACTTC.

The V call is TRBV7-6, the J call TRBJ2-1; 7 nucleotides agree with TRBD2. The CDR3 spans 16 residues. V lost 2 bases, J lost 4 bases, and 8 bases stayed unmatched. The germline CDR1 and CDR2 sequences are SGHVS and FNYEAQ. The chain's CDR3 is CASSLRPSGLYNEQFF. The DNA of the CDR3 is TGTGCCAGCAGCTTACGTCCCTCGGGACTATACAATGAGCAGTTCTTC. The entire variable domain, with the rest obtained from reference TRBV7-6 and TRBJ2-1, is as follows: GAGVSQSPRYKVTKRGQDVALRCDPISGHVSLYWYRQALGQGPEFLTYFNYEAQQDKSGLPNDRFSAERPEGSISTLTIQRTEQRDSAMYRCASSLRPSGLYNEQFFGPGTRLTVL.

J is TRBJ2-1 and V is TRBV5-6; D remains unclear. Germline V gives CDR1 SGHDT, CDR2 YYEEEE. The CDR3 consists of 15 residues. V lost 0 bases to trimming and J lost 9 bases, with 16 bases between them. The CDR3 sequence: CASSLVSRAMGEQFF. CDR3 coding DNA: TGTGCCAGCAGCTTGGTTTCCAGAGCCATGGGTGAGCAGTTCTTC.

The chain carries TRBV28 and TRBJ2-3; D is perhaps TRBD2 (6 bases). Germline V gene sequence: CDR1 MDHEN, CDR2 SYDVKM. V was shortened by 10 bases and J by 2 bases, with 16 bases between the two germline ends. The CDR3 runs to 14 residues. CDR3 region: CATASGGSTDTQYF. The CDR3 region has the DNA TGTGCCACCGCTTCTGGGGGGTCCACAGATACGCAGTATTTT.

The count of this clone is one. This chain connects TRBV18 to TRBJ1-4; D remains ambiguous. The CDR3 runs to 15 residues. Per germline, CDR1 KGHSH and CDR2 LQKENI. Trimming left V 3 bases short and J 3 bases short, with 11 bases between. CDR3 loop: CASSPSTSANEKLFF. In DNA, the CDR3 is TGTGCCAGCTCACCGTCGACTTCGGCTAATGAAAAACTGTTTTTT.